This TCR beta chain was recovered during a study of T cell responses to AZD1222 COVID-19 vaccine. Study results and limitations: Clonal diversity was possibly underestimated; the donors were predominantly white British and more often female. Recipients of two AZD1222 doses showed rising Spike-specific TCR breadth and depth.

This clone was counted only a few times. Its antigen is undetermined. This CDR3 region has 12 residues. Germline CDR1 reads MNHEY; CDR2 reads SVGEGT. V lost 6 bases, J lost 7 bases, and 10 bases lay in between. Clones were sequenced by immunoSEQ multiplex PCR, and TCRdb holds only the in-frame ones, with some missing. The table has 190,000 or so clones, over 85% seen once. The genes are TRBV6-2 or TRBV6-3 and TRBJ1-5, with D uncertain. Sequencing used peripheral blood, obtained 28 days after the second AZD1222 dose. The origin of this receptor is an adult who received the AZD1222 COVID-19 vaccine. The CDR3 here is CASSDVLQPQHF. The CDR3 DNA reads TGTGCCAGCAGCGACGTCCTCCAGCCCCAGCATTTT.